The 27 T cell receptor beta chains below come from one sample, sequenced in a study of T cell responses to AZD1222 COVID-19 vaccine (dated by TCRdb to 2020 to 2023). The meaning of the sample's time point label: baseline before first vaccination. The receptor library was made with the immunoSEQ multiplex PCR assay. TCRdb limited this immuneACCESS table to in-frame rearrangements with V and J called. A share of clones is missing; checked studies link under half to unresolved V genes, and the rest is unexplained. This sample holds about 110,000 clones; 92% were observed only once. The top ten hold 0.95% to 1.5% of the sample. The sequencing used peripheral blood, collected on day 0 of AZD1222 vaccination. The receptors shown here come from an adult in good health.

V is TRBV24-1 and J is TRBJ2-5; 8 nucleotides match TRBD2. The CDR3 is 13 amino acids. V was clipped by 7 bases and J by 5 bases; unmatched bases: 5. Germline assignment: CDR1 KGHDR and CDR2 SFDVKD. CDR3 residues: CATSGTRRETQYF. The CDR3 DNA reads TGTGCCACCAGCGGGACTAGACGGGAGACCCAGTACTTC.

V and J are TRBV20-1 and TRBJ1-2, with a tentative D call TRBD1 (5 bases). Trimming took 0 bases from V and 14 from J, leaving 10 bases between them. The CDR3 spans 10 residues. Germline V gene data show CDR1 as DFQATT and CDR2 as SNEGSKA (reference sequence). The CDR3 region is CSARDRERTF. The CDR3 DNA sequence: TGCAGTGCTAGAGACAGGGAAAGGACCTTC.

The CDR3 reads CASSYQEGFGYTF. The CDR3 DNA sequence: TGTGCCAGCAGTTACCAAGAAGGGTTTGGCTACACCTTC. The chain has TRBV6-2 or TRBV6-3 and TRBJ1-2; unclear D gene. This CDR3 contains 13 residues. The germline V gene has CDR1 MNHEY and CDR2 SVGEGT. Deletions cut 2 bases from V and 7 bases from J, with 11 bases between.

This CDR3 is CASSFGPNTGELFF. The CDR3 DNA is TGTGCCAGCAGCTTCGGACCCAACACCGGGGAGCTGTTTTTT. The V and J genes are TRBV7-2 and TRBJ2-2; the D is unclear. V lost 3 bases, J lost 2 bases, and 7 bases lay in between. There are 14 residues in the CDR3. Germline V gene data show CDR1 as SGHTA and CDR2 as FQGNSA. The full variable domain, completed using reference TRBV7-2 and TRBJ2-2, is GAGVSQSPSNKVTEKGKDVELRCDPISGHTALYWYRQSLGQGLEFLIYFQGNSAPDKSGLPSDRFSAERTGGSVSTLTIQRTQQEDSAVYLCASSFGPNTGELFFGEGSRLTVL.

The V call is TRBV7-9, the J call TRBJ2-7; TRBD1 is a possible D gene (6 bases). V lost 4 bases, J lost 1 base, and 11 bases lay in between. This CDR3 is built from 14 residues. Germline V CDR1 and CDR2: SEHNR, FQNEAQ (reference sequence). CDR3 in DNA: TGTGCCAGCAGCTCGACAGGCCAATCCTACGAGCAGTACTTC. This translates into CASSSTGQSYEQYF. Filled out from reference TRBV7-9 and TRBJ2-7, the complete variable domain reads DTGVSQNPRHKITKRGQNVTFRCDPISEHNRLYWYRQTLGQGPEFLTYFQNEAQLEKSRLLSDRFSAERPKGSFSTLEIQRTEQGDSAMYLCASSSTGQSYEQYFGPGTRLTVT.

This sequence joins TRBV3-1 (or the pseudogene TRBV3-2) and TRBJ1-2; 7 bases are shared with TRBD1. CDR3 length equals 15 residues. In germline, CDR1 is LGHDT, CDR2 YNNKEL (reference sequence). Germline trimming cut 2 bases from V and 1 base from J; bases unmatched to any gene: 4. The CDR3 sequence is CASSQWDSLNYGYTF. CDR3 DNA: TGTGCCAGCAGCCAATGGGACAGTCTTAACTATGGCTACACCTTC.

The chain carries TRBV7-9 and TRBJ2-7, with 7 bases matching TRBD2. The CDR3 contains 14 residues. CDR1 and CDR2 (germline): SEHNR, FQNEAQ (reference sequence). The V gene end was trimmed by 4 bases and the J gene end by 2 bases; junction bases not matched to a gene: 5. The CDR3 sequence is CASSSPGLPYEQYF. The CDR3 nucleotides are TGTGCCAGCAGCTCGCCGGGACTACCCTACGAGCAGTACTTC.

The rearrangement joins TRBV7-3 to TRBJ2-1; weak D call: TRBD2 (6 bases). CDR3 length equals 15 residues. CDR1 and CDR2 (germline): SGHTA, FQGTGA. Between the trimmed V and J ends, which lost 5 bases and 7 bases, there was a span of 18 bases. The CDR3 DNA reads TGTGCCAGCAGCCCCGTAGGGGCTAGCGCAAATGAGCAGTTCTTC. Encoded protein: CASSPVGASANEQFF.

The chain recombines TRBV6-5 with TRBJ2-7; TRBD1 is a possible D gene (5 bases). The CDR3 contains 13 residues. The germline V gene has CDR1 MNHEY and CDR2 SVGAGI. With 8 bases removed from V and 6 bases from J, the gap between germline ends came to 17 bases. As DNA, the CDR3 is TGTGCCAGCTGGGGCTCCTTAAGTTCCGAGCAGTACTTC. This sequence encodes CASWGSLSSEQYF.

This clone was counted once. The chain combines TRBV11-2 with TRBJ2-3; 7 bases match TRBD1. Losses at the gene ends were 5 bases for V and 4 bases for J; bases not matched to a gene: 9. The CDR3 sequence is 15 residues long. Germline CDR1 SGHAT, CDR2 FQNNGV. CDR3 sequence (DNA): TGTGCCAGCAGCCCTGCCGGACAGGTGGCAGATACGCAGTATTTT. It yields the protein CASSPAGQVADTQYF.

CDR3 coding DNA: TGTGCCAGCAGTAAGGGGTGGGGGAGTCCGGACACTGAAGCTTTCTTT. Its translation is CASSKGWGSPDTEAFF. The chain links TRBV28 to TRBJ1-1; D is perhaps TRBD1 (5 bases). V shed 5 bases and J shed 3 bases, with 19 bases lying between them. There are 16 residues in the CDR3. Germline values: CDR1 MDHEN, CDR2 SYDVKM.

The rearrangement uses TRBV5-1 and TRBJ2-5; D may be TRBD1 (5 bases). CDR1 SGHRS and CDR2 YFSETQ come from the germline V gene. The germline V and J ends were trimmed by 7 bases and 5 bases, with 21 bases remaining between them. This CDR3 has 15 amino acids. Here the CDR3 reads CASRAELDTWETQYF. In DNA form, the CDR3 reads TGCGCCAGCCGGGCGGAATTGGACACGTGGGAGACCCAGTACTTC.

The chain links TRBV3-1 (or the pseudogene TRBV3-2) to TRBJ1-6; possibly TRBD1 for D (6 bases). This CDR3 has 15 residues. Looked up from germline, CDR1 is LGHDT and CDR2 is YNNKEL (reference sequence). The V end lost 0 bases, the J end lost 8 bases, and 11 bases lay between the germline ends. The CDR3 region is CASSQDGGADSPLHF. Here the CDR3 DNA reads TGTGCCAGCAGCCAAGATGGGGGGGCGGATTCACCCCTCCACTTT.

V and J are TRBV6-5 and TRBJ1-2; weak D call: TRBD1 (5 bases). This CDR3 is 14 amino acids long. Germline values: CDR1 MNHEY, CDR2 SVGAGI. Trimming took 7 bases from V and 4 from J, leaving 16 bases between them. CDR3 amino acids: CASTLGGGSYGYTF. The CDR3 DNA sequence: TGTGCCAGCACCTTAGGCGGGGGGAGCTATGGCTACACCTTC.

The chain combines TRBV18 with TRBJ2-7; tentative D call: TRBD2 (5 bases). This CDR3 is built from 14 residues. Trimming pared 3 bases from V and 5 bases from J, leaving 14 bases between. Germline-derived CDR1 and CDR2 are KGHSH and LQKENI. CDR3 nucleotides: TGTGCCAGCTCACCGGCCGGACTCCACCACGAGCAGTACTTC. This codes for CASSPAGLHHEQYF.

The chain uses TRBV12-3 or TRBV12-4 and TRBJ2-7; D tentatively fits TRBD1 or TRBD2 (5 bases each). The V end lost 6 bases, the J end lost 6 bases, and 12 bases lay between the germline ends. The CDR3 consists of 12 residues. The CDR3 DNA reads TGTGCCAGCAGGGGGGAGCCGCCCGAGCAGTACTTC. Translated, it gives CASRGEPPEQYF.

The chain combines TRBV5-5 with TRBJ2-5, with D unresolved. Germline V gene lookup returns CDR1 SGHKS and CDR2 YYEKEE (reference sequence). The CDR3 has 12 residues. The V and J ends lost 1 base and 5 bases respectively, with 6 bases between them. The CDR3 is CASSLLGETQYF. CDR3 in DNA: TGTGCCAGCAGCTTGCTTGGTGAGACCCAGTACTTC.

The CDR3 is CASCPRDCVEETQYF. CDR3 bases: TGTGCCAGCTGCCCCAGGGACTGCGTAGAAGAGACCCAGTACTTC. The rearrangement links TRBV7-3 to TRBJ2-5; D might be TRBD2 (6 bases). CDR3 length equals 15 residues. CDR1 and CDR2 (germline): SGHTA, FQGTGA. Trimming took 8 bases from V and 3 from J, leaving 19 bases between them. The full variable domain, completed using reference TRBV7-3 and TRBJ2-5, is GAGVSQTPSNKVTEKGKYVELRCDPISGHTALYWYRQSLGQGPEFLIYFQGTGAADDSGLPNDRFFAVRPEGSVSTLKIQRTERGDSAVYLCASCPRDCVEETQYFGPGTRLLVL.

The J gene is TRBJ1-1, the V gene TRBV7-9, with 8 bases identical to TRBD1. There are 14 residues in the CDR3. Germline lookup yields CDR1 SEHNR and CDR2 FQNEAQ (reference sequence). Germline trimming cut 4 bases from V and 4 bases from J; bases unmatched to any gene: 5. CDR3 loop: CASSSGGWGTEAFF. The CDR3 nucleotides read TGTGCCAGCAGCTCAGGGGGCTGGGGCACTGAAGCTTTCTTT.

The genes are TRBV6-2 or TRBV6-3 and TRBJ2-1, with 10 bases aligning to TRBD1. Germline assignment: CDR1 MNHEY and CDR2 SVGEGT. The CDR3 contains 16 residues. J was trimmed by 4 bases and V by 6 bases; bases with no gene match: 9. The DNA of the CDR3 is TGTGCCAGCAGCACCCCCGGGACAGGGGCTTACAATGAGCAGTTCTTC. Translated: CASSTPGTGAYNEQFF.

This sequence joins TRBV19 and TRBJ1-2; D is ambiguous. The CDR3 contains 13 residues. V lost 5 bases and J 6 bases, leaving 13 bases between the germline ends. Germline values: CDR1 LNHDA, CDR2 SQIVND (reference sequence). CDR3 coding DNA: TGTGCCAGTAGTTACCGGATTACAGATGGCTACACCTTC. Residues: CASSYRITDGYTF.

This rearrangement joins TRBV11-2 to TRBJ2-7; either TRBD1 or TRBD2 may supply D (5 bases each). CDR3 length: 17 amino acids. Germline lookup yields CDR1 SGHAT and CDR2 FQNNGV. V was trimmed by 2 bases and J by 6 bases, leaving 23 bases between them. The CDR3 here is CASSLWSGQGGRGEQYF. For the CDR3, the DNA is TGTGCCAGCAGCTTATGGTCTGGGCAGGGCGGTCGGGGCGAGCAGTACTTC.

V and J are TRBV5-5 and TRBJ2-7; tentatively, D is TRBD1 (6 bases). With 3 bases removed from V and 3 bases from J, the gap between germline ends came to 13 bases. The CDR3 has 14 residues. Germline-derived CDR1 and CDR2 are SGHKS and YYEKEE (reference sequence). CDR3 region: CASSSRDTFYEQYF. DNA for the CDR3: TGTGCCAGCAGCTCCCGGGACACCTTCTACGAGCAGTACTTC.

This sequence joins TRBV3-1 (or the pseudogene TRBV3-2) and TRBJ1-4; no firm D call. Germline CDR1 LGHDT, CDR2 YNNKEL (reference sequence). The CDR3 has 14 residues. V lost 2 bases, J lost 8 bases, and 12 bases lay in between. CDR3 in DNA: TGTGCCAGCAGCCAAAGGGAGAATAGCGAAAAACTGTTTTTT. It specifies CASSQRENSEKLFF.

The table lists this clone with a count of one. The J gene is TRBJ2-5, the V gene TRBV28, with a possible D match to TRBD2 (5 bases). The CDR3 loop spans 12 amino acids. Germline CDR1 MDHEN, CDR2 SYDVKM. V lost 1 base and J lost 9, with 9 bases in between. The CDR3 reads CASSLSVGAQYF. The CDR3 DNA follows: TGTGCCAGCAGTTTATCCGTCGGGGCCCAGTACTTC.

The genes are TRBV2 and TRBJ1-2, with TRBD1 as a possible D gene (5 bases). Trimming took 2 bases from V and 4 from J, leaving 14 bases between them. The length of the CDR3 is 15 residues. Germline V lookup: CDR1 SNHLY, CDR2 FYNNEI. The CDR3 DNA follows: TGTGCCAGCAGTGAATTACGCAGGGCGAGCTATGGCTACACCTTC. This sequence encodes CASSELRRASYGYTF. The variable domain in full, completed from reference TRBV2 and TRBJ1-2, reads EPEVTQTPSHQVTQMGQEVILRCVPISNHLYFYWYRQILGQKVEFLVSFYNNEISEKSEIFDDQFSVERPDGSNFTLKIRSTKLEDSAMYFCASSELRRASYGYTFGSGTRLTVV.

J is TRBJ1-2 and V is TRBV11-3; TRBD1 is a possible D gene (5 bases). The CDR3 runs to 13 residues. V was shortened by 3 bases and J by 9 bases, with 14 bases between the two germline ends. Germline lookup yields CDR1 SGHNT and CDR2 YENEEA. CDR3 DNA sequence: TGTGCCAGCAGCTTTCAAGGGGCGTCAAGCTACACCTTC. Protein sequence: CASSFQGASSYTF.